The 30 T cell receptor beta chains reported below all come from one sample, sequenced in a study of blood T cells in healthy people across ages. Primers used in a second PCR of about 6 to 11 cycles were a sample-barcoded 5' primer and a J-beta primer mix. Via MiXCR, TCRdb re-called the 5' RACE reads, giving one row per CDR3 protein. The sample gives about 1.1 million distinct CDR3 sequences, around two fifths of which show up once; about 12% is in the top ten. What was sequenced was blood. The receptor source for this set is a man between 18 and 35 years old in good health.

This clonotype was detected only once. One base away lies a much larger clone, so this may be a sequencing read error. V is TRBV11-2 and J is TRBJ2-5, with a possible D match to TRBD2 (5 bases). Deletions cut 2 bases from V and 2 bases from J, with 15 bases between. CDR3 size: 16 residues. The germline V gene encodes CDR1 SGHAT and CDR2 FQNNGV. The CDR3, as DNA: TGTGCCAGCAGCTTACCTACTAACCCGGGGCAAGAGACCCAGTACTTC. Translation gives CASSLPTNPGQETQYF.

This clonotype has a handful of counts. The chain uses TRBV6-1 and TRBJ2-1, with TRBD1 as a possible D gene (8 bases). V was trimmed by 6 bases and J by 3 bases, leaving 15 bases between them. The CDR3 extends over 15 amino acids. Germline CDR1 and CDR2: MNHNS and SASEGT. The CDR3 sequence: CASSQQGGGYNEQFF. CDR3 bases: TGTGCCAGCAGCCAACAGGGGGGGGGCTACAATGAGCAGTTCTTC.

In its sample, this clonotype was seen a few times. The rearrangement uses TRBV20-1 and TRBJ2-5, with a tentative D call TRBD1 (6 bases). V was cut by 6 bases and J by 4 bases, with 12 bases left in between. The CDR3 length is 12 residues. CDR1 is DFQATT and CDR2 is SNEGSKA in the germline V gene (reference sequence). CDR3 sequence (DNA): TGCAGTGCCGAGGGGGTCGCAGAGACCCAGTACTTC. This gives the protein CSAEGVAETQYF.

This clonotype was detected a few times. The chain is built from TRBV6-5 and TRBJ1-2; D gene ambiguous. The CDR3 is made up of 15 amino acids. CDR1 MNHEY and CDR2 SVGAGI come from the germline V gene. Trimming pared 4 bases from V and 1 base from J, leaving 13 bases between. CDR3 DNA: TGTGCCAGCAGTTCCCCACTCGGAGTTAACTATGGCTACACCTTC. Amino acids: CASSSPLGVNYGYTF.

The chain combines TRBV29-1 with TRBJ1-1; weak D call: TRBD1 (5 bases). The CDR3 spans 13 residues. CDR1 is SQVTM and CDR2 is ANQGSEA in the germline V gene. CDR3 coding DNA: TGCAGAGCTCAGACAAGGGGGAACACTGAAGCTTTCTTT. Translating it yields CRAQTRGNTEAFF.

The chain combines TRBV7-2 with TRBJ1-1; TRBD1 matches at 7 bases. Trimming at V came to 6 bases and at J to 5 bases, leaving 9 bases not matched to a gene. The CDR3 has 14 residues. CDR1 and CDR2 from the germline V gene are SGHTA and FQGNSA. CDR3 in amino acids: CASSRQGSVTEAFF. The DNA of the CDR3 is TGTGCCAGCAGTAGACAGGGCAGTGTGACTGAAGCTTTCTTT. Using reference TRBV7-2 and TRBJ1-1 for the parts outside the CDR3, the full variable domain is GAGVSQSPSNKVTEKGKDVELRCDPISGHTALYWYRQSLGQGLEFLIYFQGNSAPDKSGLPSDRFSAERTGGSVSTLTIQRTQQEDSAVYLCASSRQGSVTEAFFGQGTRLTVV.

This clonotype was seen only a few times. The rearrangement links TRBV6-1 to TRBJ2-5, with D possibly TRBD2 on 5 matching bases. Per germline, CDR1 MNHNS and CDR2 SASEGT. This CDR3 comprises 14 residues. V lost 10 bases, J lost 2 bases, and 17 bases lay in between. CDR3 region: CATSLVGPQETQYF. DNA of the CDR3: TGTGCCACCTCACTAGTTGGGCCTCAAGAGACCCAGTACTTC.

The chain is built from TRBV5-1 and TRBJ2-4; TRBD2 is a possible D gene (5 bases). Germline CDR1 reads SGHRS; CDR2 reads YFSETQ. CDR3 length: 15 residues. Trimming left V 4 bases short and J 0 bases short, with 11 bases between. CDR3 in amino acids: CASSPRGIAKNIQYF. The CDR3 DNA reads as TGCGCCAGCAGCCCCCGGGGAATAGCCAAAAACATTCAGTACTTC. The full variable domain, completed using reference TRBV5-1 and TRBJ2-4, is KAGVTQTPRYLIKTRGQQVTLSCSPISGHRSVSWYQQTPGQGLQFLFEYFSETQRNKGNFPGRFSGRQFSNSRSEMNVSTLELGDSALYLCASSPRGIAKNIQYFGAGTRLSVL.

V and J are TRBV27 and TRBJ2-3, with 14 positions matching TRBD2. Germline V gene sequence: CDR1 MNHEY, CDR2 SMNVEV (reference sequence). The CDR3 loop spans 17 amino acids. V shed 1 base and J 4 bases; nucleotides not matched to a gene: 4. This chain's CDR3 is CASSLLLTSGGADTQYF. The DNA for the CDR3 is TGTGCCAGCAGTTTATTGCTGACTAGCGGGGGGGCAGATACGCAGTATTTT.

A few counts support this clonotype. The CDR3, as DNA: TGTGCCAGCAGCCAAACCCGGGGGGGTTGGACTGAAGCTTTCTTT. Its protein is CASSQTRGGWTEAFF. The V call is TRBV12-3 or TRBV12-4, the J call TRBJ1-1; maybe TRBD1 (5 bases). The CDR3 runs to 15 residues. Trimming pared 6 bases from V and 5 bases from J, leaving 19 bases between.

This clonotype was seen once. This chain connects TRBV7-3 to TRBJ1-1, with unresolved D. The germline V gene has CDR1 SGHTA and CDR2 FQGTGA. Trimming took 5 bases from V and 3 from J, leaving 10 bases between them. This CDR3 spans 13 amino acids. The CDR3 loop is CASSPNPYTEAFF. CDR3 nucleotides: TGTGCCAGCAGCCCGAACCCGTACACTGAAGCTTTCTTT.

This clonotype was detected only a few times. The chain is built from TRBV10-3 and TRBJ1-4; 9 nucleotides align to TRBD1. CDR1 ENHRY and CDR2 SYGVKD come from the germline V gene. V lost 0 bases to trimming and J lost 7 bases; unmatched junction nucleotides: 6. The CDR3 has 16 residues. CDR3 sequence (DNA): TGTGCCATCAGTGAGTCGCACGACAGGGGGATTGAAAAACTGTTTTTT. Residues: CAISESHDRGIEKLFF.

This clonotype was observed many times. V and J are TRBV27 and TRBJ1-5; TRBD1 is a possible D gene (6 bases). CDR3 length: 14 amino acids. In germline, CDR1 is MNHEY, CDR2 SMNVEV (reference sequence). V lost 3 bases and J 6 bases, leaving 12 bases between the germline ends. The CDR3 sequence is CASSFGGPPQPQHF. DNA for the CDR3: TGTGCCAGCAGTTTCGGGGGGCCTCCTCAGCCCCAGCATTTT.

The chain has TRBV6-5 and TRBJ1-5; TRBD1 might be the D (6 bases). Trimming cost V 0 bases and J 0 bases, with 15 bases left between them. The germline CDR1 and CDR2 sequences are MNHEY and SVGAGI. This CDR3 is built from 18 residues. CDR3 DNA sequence: TGTGCCAGCAGTTACTCGAGTCGACAGGTATATAGCAATCAGCCCCAGCATTTT. It codes for CASSYSSRQVYSNQPQHF.

This clonotype occurred a few times. The chain uses TRBV7-2 and TRBJ2-3; TRBD1 matches at 7 bases. Trimming took 4 bases from V and 2 from J; bases not matched to a gene: 6. Germline loops: CDR1 SGHTA, CDR2 FQGNSA. This CDR3 comprises 15 residues. Here the CDR3 reads CASSSQGWFTDTQYF. CDR3 in DNA: TGTGCCAGCAGCTCACAGGGGTGGTTCACAGATACGCAGTATTTT. Filled out from reference TRBV7-2 and TRBJ2-3, the complete variable domain reads GAGVSQSPSNKVTEKGKDVELRCDPISGHTALYWYRQSLGQGLEFLIYFQGNSAPDKSGLPSDRFSAERTGGSVSTLTIQRTQQEDSAVYLCASSSQGWFTDTQYFGPGTRLTVL.

This clonotype is a singleton in its sample. V is TRBV20-1 and J is TRBJ2-2; 9 nucleotides agree with TRBD1. The CDR3 length is 15 residues. Germline V gene data show CDR1 as DFQATT and CDR2 as SNEGSKA (reference sequence). J gave up 0 bases and V 3 bases, and 2 bases lay outside the gene matches. CDR3 amino acids: CSASTGGSNTGELFF. DNA for the CDR3: TGCAGTGCTAGCACAGGGGGCTCGAACACCGGGGAGCTGTTTTTT.

This chain uses TRBV6-2 or TRBV6-3 with TRBJ2-2; D gene unclear. The CDR3 runs to 14 residues. Germline V gives CDR1 MNHEY, CDR2 SVGEGT. V gave up 1 base and J gave up 1 base, with 4 bases separating them. The CDR3 coding sequence is TGTGCCAGCAGTTACTTACAGAACACCGGGGAGCTGTTTTTT. The encoded protein is CASSYLQNTGELFF.

This clonotype occurred many times. J is TRBJ1-2 and V is TRBV14; the D is unclear. V was cut by 1 base and J by 0 bases, with 3 bases left in between. Germline CDR1 is SGHDN and CDR2 is FVKESK. The CDR3 has 13 amino acids. In nucleotides, the CDR3 is TGTGCCAGCAGCCAAGCACCTAACTATGGCTACACCTTC. Protein product: CASSQAPNYGYTF.

CDR3 in amino acids: CASSFIPGPAKNEQYF. The CDR3 DNA is TGTGCCAGCAGCTTCATACCAGGGCCCGCCAAAAATGAGCAGTACTTC. The chain is built from TRBV11-2 and TRBJ2-7; D may be TRBD1 (5 bases). Germline values: CDR1 SGHAT, CDR2 FQNNGV. V lost 3 bases, J lost 7 bases, and 22 bases lay in between. The CDR3 totals 16 residues.

The V gene is TRBV4-1, the J gene TRBJ2-2, with D perhaps given as TRBD1 or TRBD2 (5 bases each). CDR3 length: 14 amino acids. Trimming cost V 3 bases and J 6 bases, with 11 bases left between them. In germline, CDR1 is MGHRA, CDR2 YSYEKL. CDR3 in amino acids: CASSHRSGPGELFF. The CDR3 nucleotides are TGCGCCAGCAGCCACCGATCGGGGCCCGGGGAGCTGTTTTTT.

This clonotype was counted between two and nine times. The chain joins TRBV6-5 to TRBJ2-3, with 7 positions matching TRBD2. Germline CDR1 reads MNHEY; CDR2 reads SVGAGI. The CDR3 consists of 15 residues. With V trimmed by 2 bases and J by 0 bases, 2 bases remained unmatched. CDR3: CASSYAGDSTDTQYF. CDR3 coding DNA: TGTGCCAGCAGTTACGCGGGGGACAGCACAGATACGCAGTATTTT.

This clonotype was detected only a few times. The chain is built from TRBV27 and TRBJ2-1; 9 bases agree with TRBD1. The CDR3 is 17 residues long. J was trimmed by 8 bases and V by 1 base; bases with no gene match: 12. Germline-derived CDR1 and CDR2 are MNHEY and SMNVEV (reference sequence). The CDR3 DNA reads as TGTGCCAGCAGTTTATGGTCGGGACAGGGTTTTTGGTATGAGCAGTTCTTC. Amino acid sequence: CASSLWSGQGFWYEQFF.

The rearrangement uses TRBV4-3 and TRBJ2-3; 8 bases match TRBD2. Germline CDR1 LGHNA, CDR2 YSLEER. The CDR3 totals 15 residues. V was pared by 5 bases and J by 1 base, with 5 bases of the junction left unmatched. The CDR3 DNA reads TGCGCCAGCAGCGCCACTAGCGGAGGCACAGATACGCAGTATTTT. This sequence encodes CASSATSGGTDTQYF.

The genes are TRBV2 and TRBJ2-7; D remains unclear. There are 15 residues in the CDR3. V lost 4 bases and J 7 bases, leaving 20 bases between the germline ends. Germline-derived CDR1 and CDR2 are SNHLY and FYNNEI. The CDR3 loop is CASSGSQDSWNEQYF. The CDR3 coding sequence is TGTGCCAGCAGTGGGTCACAAGACTCCTGGAATGAGCAGTACTTC. Full variable domain (missing parts from reference TRBV2 and TRBJ2-7): EPEVTQTPSHQVTQMGQEVILRCVPISNHLYFYWYRQILGQKVEFLVSFYNNEISEKSEIFDDQFSVERPDGSNFTLKIRSTKLEDSAMYFCASSGSQDSWNEQYFGPGTRLTVT.

Only a few counts were recorded for this clonotype. The chain couples TRBV6-1 to TRBJ1-2; D may be TRBD1 (5 bases). From germline, CDR1 is MNHNS and CDR2 SASEGT. The CDR3 extends over 13 amino acids. V was clipped by 3 bases and J by 5 bases, with 10 bases between them. For the CDR3, the DNA is TGTGCCAGCAGTGACCCCAGGGAATATGGCTACACCTTC. Its protein is CASSDPREYGYTF.

The count of this clonotype is one. Given a much more abundant clone one base away, this may be a read error. CDR3: CASSQVELGNEQYF. Written as DNA, the CDR3 is TGCGCCAGCAGCCAAGTCGAATTAGGCAATGAGCAGTACTTC. The chain recombines TRBV4-1 with TRBJ2-7; no definite D call. Germline CDR1 reads MGHRA; CDR2 reads YSYEKL. The ends were cut back, 1 base at V and 7 bases at J, with 14 bases in the middle. The CDR3 contains 14 residues.

The chain uses TRBV7-6 and TRBJ2-7; D is ambiguous. Germline V lookup: CDR1 SGHVS, CDR2 FNYEAQ. The germline V and J ends were trimmed by 1 base and 7 bases, with 17 bases remaining between them. The CDR3 extends over 15 amino acids. The chain's CDR3 is CASSLGQELHNEQYF. CDR3 in DNA: TGTGCCAGCAGCTTAGGGCAGGAACTACACAATGAGCAGTACTTC.

CDR3 sequence: CASSQGATGGYYGYTF. DNA for the CDR3: TGCGCCAGCAGCCAAGGGGCGACAGGGGGCTACTATGGCTACACCTTC. The chain uses TRBV4-1 and TRBJ1-2; 10 nucleotides align to TRBD1. The CDR3 spans 16 residues. The germline CDR1 and CDR2 sequences are MGHRA and YSYEKL. With 1 base clipped from V and 3 bases from J, the junction kept 5 bases outside the gene matches.

This clonotype was detected only a few times. The chain has TRBV3-1 and TRBJ2-7, with a possible D match to TRBD2 (6 bases). This CDR3 is 15 amino acids long. Trimming took off 3 bases at V and 2 bases at J, with 14 bases between the two ends. The V gene's germline CDR1 is LGHDT and CDR2 YNNKEL (reference sequence). Here the CDR3 DNA reads TGTGCCAGCAGCCAGATCCAGCGGGCCGCCTACGAGCAGTACTTC. It encodes CASSQIQRAAYEQYF.

The chain joins TRBV20-1 to TRBJ2-1; 10 bases are shared with TRBD2. The V segment lost 1 base and the J segment 4 bases; nucleotides outside the gene matches: 10. Looked up from germline, CDR1 is DFQATT and CDR2 is SNEGSKA (reference sequence). This CDR3 is built from 17 residues. The CDR3 region is CSARVSSGGALYNEQFF. DNA of the CDR3: TGCAGTGCTAGAGTGTCCAGCGGGGGGGCCTTGTACAATGAGCAGTTCTTC.